Here is one TCR beta chain with its context. In the same sample, other DNA sequences code for this CDR3. This entry is derived from a study of OX40 agonist ivuxolimab in advanced cancers. Produced via immunoSEQ multiplex PCR; TCRdb's table is partial and in-frame only. The table has over 15,000 clones, roughly four fifths seen once. The sequencing used CD4+ or CD8+ T cells sorted from blood, collected in a trial of the OX40 agonist ivuxolimab. This receptor was identified in an adult with an advanced solid tumor such as melanoma, head and neck, liver or kidney cancer.

The CDR3 here is CASSVEGNTEAFF. In DNA, the CDR3 is TGTGCCAGCAGCGTAGAAGGGAACACTGAAGCTTTCTTT. The chain recombines TRBV9 with TRBJ1-1; the D is unclear. Germline V gene data show CDR1 as SGDLS and CDR2 as YYNGEE. This CDR3 comprises 13 residues. V lost 0 bases and J lost 1, with 4 bases in between.